The sequence of this TCR beta chain was determined in a study of blood T cells in healthy people across ages. General study results and limits: Naive T cell percentage strongly correlated with TCR beta diversity.

Primed by a sample-barcoded 5' primer and a J-beta primer mix, a second PCR proceeded for about 7 to 12 cycles. TCRdb re-analysed the 5' RACE reads in MiXCR, keeping a single row per CDR3 protein. The sample includes hundreds of thousands of distinct CDR3 sequences, around 38% seen only once; the top ten take approximately 29%. Concerning this clonotype itself: Its target is unknown.

The sample consisted of blood. The receptor's source is a man of 80 years or more in good health.

CDR3 in amino acids: CASSLVATGGPPTIYTDTQYF. The CDR3, as DNA: TGTGCCAGCAGCTTAGTGGCGACCGGGGGACCCCCTACAATTTACACAGATACGCAGTATTTT. The chain has TRBV11-1 and TRBJ2-3; D possibly corresponds to TRBD2 (6 bases). Deletions cut 1 base from V and 2 bases from J, with 28 bases between. The CDR3 is 21 amino acids. CDR1 and CDR2 (germline): SGHAT, FQDESV (reference sequence).